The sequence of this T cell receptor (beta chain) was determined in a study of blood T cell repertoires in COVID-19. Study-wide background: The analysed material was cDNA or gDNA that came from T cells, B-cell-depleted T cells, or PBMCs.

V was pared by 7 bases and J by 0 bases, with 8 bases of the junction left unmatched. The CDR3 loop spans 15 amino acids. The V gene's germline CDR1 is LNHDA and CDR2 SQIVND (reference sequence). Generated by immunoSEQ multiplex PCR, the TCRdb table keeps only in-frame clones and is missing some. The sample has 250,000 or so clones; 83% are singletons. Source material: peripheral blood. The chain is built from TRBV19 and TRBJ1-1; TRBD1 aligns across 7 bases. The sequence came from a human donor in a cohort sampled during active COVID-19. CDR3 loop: CASTLLDRMNTEAFF. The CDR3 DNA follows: TGTGCCAGTACCCTTTTGGACAGGATGAACACTGAAGCTTTCTTT. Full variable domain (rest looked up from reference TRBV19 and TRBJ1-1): DGGITQSPKYLFRKEGQNVTLSCEQNLNHDAMYWYRQDPGQGLRLIYYSQIVNDFQKGDIAEGYSVSREKKESFPLTVTSAQKNPTAFYLCASTLLDRMNTEAFFGQGTRLTVV.